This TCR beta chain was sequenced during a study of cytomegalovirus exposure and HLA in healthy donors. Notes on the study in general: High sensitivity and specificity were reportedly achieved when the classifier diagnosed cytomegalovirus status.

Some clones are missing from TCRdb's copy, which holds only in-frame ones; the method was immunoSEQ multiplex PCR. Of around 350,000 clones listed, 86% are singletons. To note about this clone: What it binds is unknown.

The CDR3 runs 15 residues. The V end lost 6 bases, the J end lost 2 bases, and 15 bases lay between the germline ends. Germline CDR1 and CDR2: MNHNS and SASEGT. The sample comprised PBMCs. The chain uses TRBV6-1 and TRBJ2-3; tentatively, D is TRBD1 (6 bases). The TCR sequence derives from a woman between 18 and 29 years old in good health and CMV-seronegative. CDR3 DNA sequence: TGTGCCAGCAGCATACTCGACAGGATCACAGATACGCAGTATTTT. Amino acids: CASSILDRITDTQYF.